Following are 24 T cell receptor beta chains from one sample sequenced in a study of CD8+ T cells in alopecia areata. Treatment in this sample: oral pan-JAK inhibitor, 5-10 mg twice daily. Reverse transcription of extracted RNA yielded cDNA, which provided the sequencing template. Sequencing was performed with immunoSEQ multiplex PCR; in TCRdb, only in-frame clones are kept and a portion is missing. The sample contains approximately 210,000 clones, around 64% of which appear only once. Sequences were derived from CD4+ T cells sorted from blood, sampled at approximately week 50, from a patient treated with tofacitinib. Receptors were obtained from a human donor with alopecia areata.

The chain joins TRBV30 to TRBJ1-2; D uncertain. The V and J ends lost 1 base and 13 bases respectively, with 16 bases between them. Germline CDR1 reads GTSNPN; CDR2 reads SVGIG (reference sequence). CDR3 length: 12 amino acids. In nucleotides, the CDR3 is TGTGCCTGGAGTGAACCGCCGAATTTAATCACCTTC. It is translated as CAWSEPPNLITF.

This clone occurred a few times. The chain employs TRBV7-2 and TRBJ2-7, with 9 bases identical to TRBD2. Germline V CDR1 and CDR2: SGHTA, FQGNSA. Trimming cost V 0 bases and J 0 bases; bases outside gene matches: 6. The length of the CDR3 is 17 residues. CDR3 region: CASSLAAVAGDSYEQYF. The CDR3 DNA follows: TGTGCCAGCAGCTTAGCGGCGGTAGCGGGGGACTCCTACGAGCAGTACTTC.

The chain couples TRBV25-1 to TRBJ1-6, with no clear D. Germline V gene data show CDR1 as MGHDK and CDR2 as SYGVNS. This CDR3 has 13 residues. Trimming took 4 bases from V and 9 from J, leaving 10 bases between them. The CDR3 loop reads CASSAPGFSPLHF. The CDR3 coding sequence is TGTGCCAGCAGTGCCCCGGGGTTTTCACCCCTCCACTTT.

V usage is TRBV30 and J usage is TRBJ1-2; a weak D match, TRBD1 (6 bases). With 6 bases removed from V and 6 bases from J, the gap between germline ends came to 14 bases. Germline V gene data show CDR1 as GTSNPN and CDR2 as SVGIG (reference sequence). The CDR3 totals 12 residues. Written as DNA, the CDR3 is TGTGCCTGTATGCAGGGGAAGGATGGCTACACCTTC. It specifies CACMQGKDGYTF.

The rearrangement uses TRBV4-1 and TRBJ2-7; D ambiguous. CDR1 and CDR2 (germline): MGHRA, YSYEKL. Trimming pared 0 bases from V and 6 bases from J, leaving 12 bases between. The CDR3 has 14 amino acids. The CDR3 loop is CASSQDNLGSEQYF. CDR3 bases: TGCGCCAGCAGCCAAGATAACTTGGGCTCCGAGCAGTACTTC.

The chain has TRBV4-1 and TRBJ1-5; D call uncertain. The ends were cut back, 0 bases at V and 2 bases at J, with 8 bases in the middle. CDR1 is MGHRA, CDR2 YSYEKL, per germline. CDR3 length: 15 residues. CDR3 bases: TGCGCCAGCAGCCAAGACACGTCGGGCAATCAGCCCCAGCATTTT. Amino acids: CASSQDTSGNQPQHF.

The gene calls are TRBV4-3 and TRBJ2-3, with D perhaps TRBD1 (5 bases). Germline CDR1 and CDR2: LGHNA and YSLEER. This CDR3 spans 15 amino acids. Trimming stripped 1 base from V and 2 bases from J, with 10 bases between. The CDR3 reads CASSQGTKITDTQYF. DNA of the CDR3: TGCGCCAGCAGCCAAGGGACAAAAATCACAGATACGCAGTATTTT.

This chain links TRBV2 with TRBJ2-4, with D possibly TRBD1 on 6 matching bases. V lost 7 bases to trimming and J lost 6 bases, with 19 bases between them. CDR1 is SNHLY, CDR2 FYNNEI, per germline. This CDR3 is built from 15 residues. The CDR3 nucleotides are TGTGCCAGCAATCGACAGGAAGGTCTCGGAAACATTCAGTACTTC. This encodes CASNRQEGLGNIQYF.

The chain has TRBV5-1 and TRBJ2-2; D is ambiguous. The length of the CDR3 is 12 residues. Trimming took off 2 bases at V and 6 bases at J, with 5 bases between the two ends. Germline V CDR1 and CDR2: SGHRS, YFSETQ. The CDR3: CASSLEAGELFF. For the CDR3, the DNA is TGCGCCAGCAGCTTAGAGGCCGGGGAGCTGTTTTTT.

The chain links TRBV29-1 to TRBJ2-4; D could derive from TRBD1 or TRBD2 (5 bases each). The CDR3 is 12 amino acids. Germline-derived CDR1 and CDR2 are SQVTM and ANQGSEA. Trimming removed 5 bases at V and 7 bases at J, with 12 bases between. CDR3 in amino acids: CSVWDPGNIQYF. CDR3 coding DNA: TGCAGCGTTTGGGACCCCGGGAACATTCAGTACTTC.

CDR3 region: CSVGWGQGNQPQHF. The DNA for the CDR3 is TGCAGCGTTGGGTGGGGACAGGGGAATCAGCCCCAGCATTTT. The V call is TRBV29-1, the J call TRBJ1-5; 10 nucleotides agree with TRBD1. V shed 4 bases and J 4 bases; nucleotides not matched to a gene: 4. Germline V CDR1 and CDR2: SQVTM, ANQGSEA. This CDR3 spans 14 amino acids.

The rearrangement uses TRBV7-2 and TRBJ2-3, with a possible D match to TRBD2 (6 bases). Germline loops: CDR1 SGHTA, CDR2 FQGNSA. Trimming cost V 5 bases and J 0 bases, with 9 bases left between them. The CDR3 contains 14 residues. The CDR3 here is CASSRGLSTDTQYF. CDR3 in DNA: TGTGCCAGCAGCCGGGGGTTGAGCACAGATACGCAGTATTTT.

For the CDR3, the DNA is TGCAGCGTTGCGGGATCCCCTAATTCACCCCTCCACTTT. This translates into CSVAGSPNSPLHF. The V call is TRBV29-1, the J call TRBJ1-6; no clear D. Germline V gene sequence: CDR1 SQVTM, CDR2 ANQGSEA. This CDR3 comprises 13 residues. The ends were cut back, 4 bases at V and 6 bases at J, with 10 bases in the middle.

The V and J genes are TRBV2 and TRBJ2-2, with D unclear. Germline V CDR1 and CDR2: SNHLY, FYNNEI. The CDR3 is 15 residues long. V lost 2 bases and J lost 0, with 7 bases in between. The CDR3 DNA is TGTGCCAGCAGTGAACTCAGGACGAACACCGGGGAGCTGTTTTTT. As protein: CASSELRTNTGELFF. The full variable domain, completed using reference TRBV2 and TRBJ2-2, is EPEVTQTPSHQVTQMGQEVILRCVPISNHLYFYWYRQILGQKVEFLVSFYNNEISEKSEIFDDQFSVERPDGSNFTLKIRSTKLEDSAMYFCASSELRTNTGELFFGEGSRLTVL.

This rearrangement joins TRBV4-3 to TRBJ2-3, with 8 nucleotides matching TRBD2. The V segment lost 0 bases and the J segment 11 bases; nucleotides outside the gene matches: 7. CDR3 size: 14 residues. The V gene's germline CDR1 is LGHNA and CDR2 YSLEER. The CDR3 nucleotides read TGCGCCAGCAGCCAAGATCGCGAGCGGGGGAAGCAGTATTTT. It specifies CASSQDRERGKQYF.

This clone was observed a single time. V gene TRBV29-1 combines with J gene TRBJ2-3, with 7 bases that match TRBD1. This CDR3 has 12 amino acids. V dropped 3 bases and J dropped 11; count of bases not matched to a gene: 8. Germline values: CDR1 SQVTM, CDR2 ANQGSEA. DNA of the CDR3: TGCAGCGTTGAGGCTGGGGGACAGCAGCAGTATTTT. Protein sequence: CSVEAGGQQQYF.

This clone has just one count. The chain links TRBV6-6 to TRBJ1-1; D ambiguous. CDR1 and CDR2 (germline): MNHNY, SVGAGI (reference sequence). Trimming took 5 bases from V and 4 from J, leaving 17 bases between them. The CDR3 length is 15 residues. The CDR3 nucleotides read TGTGCCAGCAGTCAGTCTGCCTCTACGCCCACTGAAGCTTTCTTT. Translation: CASSQSASTPTEAFF.

The sample holds a few counts of this clone. J is TRBJ1-2 and V is TRBV2; unclear D gene. Germline assignment: CDR1 SNHLY and CDR2 FYNNEI. The CDR3 loop spans 12 amino acids. Between the trimmed V and J ends, which lost 0 bases and 7 bases, there was a span of 6 bases. In DNA form, the CDR3 reads TGTGCCAGCAGTGAAGCCGACATTGGCTACACCTTC. This codes for CASSEADIGYTF. Using reference TRBV2 and TRBJ1-2 for the parts outside the CDR3, the full variable domain is EPEVTQTPSHQVTQMGQEVILRCVPISNHLYFYWYRQILGQKVEFLVSFYNNEISEKSEIFDDQFSVERPDGSNFTLKIRSTKLEDSAMYFCASSEADIGYTFGSGTRLTVV.

This clone was recorded once. The gene calls are TRBV5-4 and TRBJ1-2, with D uncertain. The germline V and J ends were trimmed by 5 bases and 4 bases, with 15 bases remaining between them. This CDR3 comprises 14 residues. Germline V gives CDR1 SGHNT, CDR2 YYREEE (reference sequence). CDR3 protein: CASRGGREPYGYTF. DNA of the CDR3: TGTGCCAGCAGGGGAGGTCGGGAGCCCTATGGCTACACCTTC.

The gene calls are TRBV19 and TRBJ2-1; D gene uncertain. The germline gives CDR1 LNHDA, CDR2 SQIVND (reference sequence). The CDR3 contains 15 residues. V shed 3 bases and J shed 3 bases, with 12 bases lying between them. The DNA of the CDR3 is TGTGCCAGTAGTATTCAGTGGGCGAGCTACAATGAGCAGTTCTTC. Residues: CASSIQWASYNEQFF.

The chain uses TRBV6-1 and TRBJ1-6; a possible D gene is TRBD1 (5 bases). Germline V lookup: CDR1 MNHNS, CDR2 SASEGT. V lost 5 bases and J 7 bases, leaving 9 bases between the germline ends. This CDR3 contains 13 residues. The CDR3 here is CASSPRQNSPLHF. Written as DNA, the CDR3 is TGTGCCAGCAGTCCCCGACAGAATTCACCCCTCCACTTT.

As concerns this clone: Other DNA sequences in this specimen translate into the identical CDR3. The chain uses TRBV30 and TRBJ2-7; perhaps TRBD1 as D (5 bases). The germline V gene has CDR1 GTSNPN and CDR2 SVGIG (reference sequence). Trimming cost V 4 bases and J 1 base, with 5 bases left between them. The length of the CDR3 is 11 residues. The CDR3 DNA sequence: TGTGCCTGGACAGGGTCCTACGAGCAGTACTTC. It yields the protein CAWTGSYEQYF. Looking up the rest from reference TRBV30 and TRBJ2-7 gives the full variable domain: SQTIHQWPATLVQPVGSPLSLECTVEGTSNPNLYWYRQAAGRGLQLLFYSVGIGQISSEVPQNLSASRPQDRQFILSSKKLLLSDSGFYLCAWTGSYEQYFGPGTRLTVT.

This chain links TRBV2 with TRBJ2-5; 8 bases match TRBD1. The ends lost 1 base at V and 9 bases at J; junction bases unmatched: 13. The CDR3 totals 16 residues. The germline CDR1 and CDR2 sequences are SNHLY and FYNNEI. The CDR3 is CASSEEPPDRGAAQYF. The CDR3 region has the DNA TGTGCCAGCAGTGAAGAACCCCCCGACAGGGGAGCGGCCCAGTACTTC.

This clone was seen a single time. This chain connects TRBV15 to TRBJ1-1, with D possibly matching TRBD1 (5 bases). Trimming took off 0 bases at V and 8 bases at J, with 16 bases between the two ends. CDR1 is LNHNV and CDR2 is YYDKDF in the germline V gene (reference sequence). This CDR3 is 15 amino acids long. The CDR3 nucleotides are TGTGCCACCAGCAGAGACCGCGGCCGTGGGACGGAAGCTTTCTTT. Protein sequence: CATSRDRGRGTEAFF.